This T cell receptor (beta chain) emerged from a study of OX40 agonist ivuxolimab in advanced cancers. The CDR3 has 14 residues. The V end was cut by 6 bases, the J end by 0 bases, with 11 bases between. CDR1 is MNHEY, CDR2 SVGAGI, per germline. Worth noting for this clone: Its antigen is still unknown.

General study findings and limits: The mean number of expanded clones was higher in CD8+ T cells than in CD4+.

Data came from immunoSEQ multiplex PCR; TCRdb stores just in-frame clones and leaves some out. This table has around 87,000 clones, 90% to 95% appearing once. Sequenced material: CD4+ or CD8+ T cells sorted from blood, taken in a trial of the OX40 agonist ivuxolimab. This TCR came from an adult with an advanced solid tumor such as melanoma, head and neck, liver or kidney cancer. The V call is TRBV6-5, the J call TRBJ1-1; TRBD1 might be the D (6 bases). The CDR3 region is CASRRTGMNTEAFF. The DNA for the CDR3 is TGTGCCAGCAGACGTACAGGGATGAACACTGAAGCTTTCTTT.